This is a list of T cell receptor beta chains from one sample in a study of T cell responses to AZD1222 COVID-19 vaccine. Sequenced by immunoSEQ multiplex PCR; TCRdb stores in-frame clones only, minus some. The sample lists about 30,000 clones; 85% to 90% were seen once. The sample was peripheral blood, taken on day 0 of AZD1222 vaccination. All receptors come from an adult in good health. CDR3s include the opening cysteine and the closing phenylalanine or tryptophan. The D gene is left open where the match is weak. Expanded clones get a size class; other rows say once, few or many, or leave the size out.

j_call: TRBJ1-1
clone_size: .
v_call: TRBV6-5
d_call: .
cdr3_aa: CASSPAVNTEAFF
cdr3_nt: TGTGCCAGCAGCCCAGCGGTGAACACTGAAGCTTTCTTT

j_call: TRBJ1-3
clone_size: few
v_call: TRBV5-1
d_call: .
cdr3_aa: CASSPGTAGNTIYF
cdr3_nt: TGCGCCAGCAGCCCCGGGACGGCTGGAAACACCATATATTTT

j_call: TRBJ2-1
clone_size: .
v_call: TRBV7-9
d_call: .
cdr3_aa: CASSSETDSYNEQFF
cdr3_nt: TGTGCCAGCAGCTCGGAGACAGACTCCTACAATGAGCAGTTCTTC

j_call: TRBJ1-1
clone_size: .
v_call: TRBV5-8
d_call: .
cdr3_aa: CASSLFQGIEAFF
cdr3_nt: TGTGCCAGCAGCTTGTTCCAGGGCATTGAAGCTTTCTTT

j_call: TRBJ1-1
clone_size: .
v_call: TRBV5-1
d_call: .
cdr3_aa: CASRASGQGRPEAFF
cdr3_nt: TGCGCCAGCAGGGCGTCCGGGCAGGGCCGACCCGAAGCTTTCTTT

j_call: TRBJ2-1
clone_size: .
v_call: TRBV10-1
d_call: TRBD2
cdr3_aa: CAGLAGSSYNEQFF
cdr3_nt: TGCGCCGGACTAGCGGGGAGCTCCTACAATGAGCAGTTCTTC

j_call: TRBJ2-3
clone_size: .
v_call: TRBV7-9
d_call: .
cdr3_aa: CASSLAAGASTDTQYF
cdr3_nt: TGTGCCAGCAGCTTAGCCGCAGGGGCTAGCACAGATACGCAGTATTTT

j_call: TRBJ2-2
clone_size: few
v_call: TRBV5-6
d_call: TRBD2
cdr3_aa: CASSFILAGGTGELFF
cdr3_nt: TGTGCCAGCAGCTTTATTCTAGCGGGAGGGACCGGGGAGCTGTTTTTT

j_call: TRBJ2-1
clone_size: .
v_call: TRBV6-4
d_call: TRBD2
cdr3_aa: CASSDSNGGANEQFF
cdr3_nt: TGTGCCAGCAGTGACTCAAACGGGGGGGCCAATGAGCAGTTCTTC

j_call: TRBJ2-7
clone_size: .
v_call: TRBV19
d_call: .
cdr3_aa: CASSMAALAYEQYF
cdr3_nt: TGTGCCAGTAGTATGGCAGCCTTGGCCTACGAGCAGTACTTC

j_call: TRBJ1-1
clone_size: .
v_call: TRBV29-1
d_call: .
cdr3_aa: CSVAYTEAFF
cdr3_nt: TGCAGCGTGGCATACACTGAAGCTTTCTTT

j_call: TRBJ1-4
clone_size: .
v_call: TRBV5-1
d_call: .
cdr3_aa: CASSLTRGDEKLFF
cdr3_nt: TGCGCCAGCAGCCTTACCAGGGGCGATGAAAAACTGTTTTTT

j_call: TRBJ2-7
clone_size: .
v_call: TRBV9
d_call: TRBD2
cdr3_aa: CASSVGASSGSYEQYF
cdr3_nt: TGTGCCAGCAGCGTAGGTGCCTCTAGCGGGAGTTACGAGCAGTACTTC

j_call: TRBJ2-5
clone_size: .
v_call: TRBV12-3/TRBV12-4
d_call: .
cdr3_aa: CASRLRETQYF
cdr3_nt: TGTGCCAGCAGACTTCGGGAGACCCAGTACTTC

j_call: TRBJ2-5
clone_size: .
v_call: TRBV7-8
d_call: TRBD2
cdr3_aa: CASSTRLAETQYF
cdr3_nt: TGTGCCAGCAGCACCCGACTAGCGGAGACCCAGTACTTC

j_call: TRBJ2-5
clone_size: .
v_call: TRBV28
d_call: TRBD2
cdr3_aa: CASTSLERLAVPTGTQYF
cdr3_nt: TGTGCCAGCACCTCTTTGGAGCGACTAGCGGTGCCGACCGGGACCCAGTACTTC

j_call: TRBJ2-7
clone_size: .
v_call: TRBV11-2
d_call: .
cdr3_aa: CASSFRDTGSYEQYF
cdr3_nt: TGTGCCAGCAGCTTCAGAGACACAGGGTCCTACGAGCAGTACTTC

j_call: TRBJ1-1
clone_size: .
v_call: TRBV6-2/TRBV6-3
d_call: TRBD1
cdr3_aa: CASSPQGRGAFF
cdr3_nt: TGTGCCAGCAGTCCACAGGGGCGAGGAGCTTTCTTT

j_call: TRBJ2-7
clone_size: .
v_call: TRBV6-2/TRBV6-3
d_call: TRBD1
cdr3_aa: CASSYWTLRDRDSYEQYF
cdr3_nt: TGTGCCAGCAGTTACTGGACTCTCCGGGACAGGGACTCCTACGAGCAGTACTTC

j_call: TRBJ2-7
clone_size: .
v_call: TRBV5-1
d_call: .
cdr3_aa: CASTPGTSKLEQYF
cdr3_nt: TGCGCCAGCACCCCGGGAACTAGCAAGCTCGAGCAGTACTTC

j_call: TRBJ2-5
clone_size: once
v_call: TRBV7-2
d_call: .
cdr3_aa: CASSSSWKETQYF
cdr3_nt: TGTGCCAGCAGCTCTAGCTGGAAAGAGACCCAGTACTTC

j_call: TRBJ1-1
clone_size: .
v_call: TRBV14
d_call: .
cdr3_aa: CASSQGAETEAFF
cdr3_nt: TGTGCCAGCAGCCAGGGGGCGGAAACTGAAGCTTTCTTT

j_call: TRBJ2-4
clone_size: .
v_call: TRBV11-2
d_call: .
cdr3_aa: CASSFRGHKNIQYF
cdr3_nt: TGTGCCAGCAGCTTTCGGGGCCACAAAAACATTCAGTACTTC

j_call: TRBJ2-1
clone_size: .
v_call: TRBV5-1
d_call: TRBD1
cdr3_aa: CASSLGGQSYNEQFF
cdr3_nt: TGCGCCAGCAGCTTGGGGGGACAGTCTTACAATGAGCAGTTCTTC

j_call: TRBJ1-1
clone_size: .
v_call: TRBV6-1
d_call: .
cdr3_aa: CASSEGWGFTEAFF
cdr3_nt: TGTGCCAGCAGTGAAGGTTGGGGGTTCACTGAAGCTTTCTTT

j_call: TRBJ1-2
clone_size: .
v_call: TRBV7-9
d_call: .
cdr3_aa: CASSLAGSHGYTF
cdr3_nt: TGTGCCAGCAGCTTAGCAGGGTCTCATGGCTACACCTTC

j_call: TRBJ1-2
clone_size: .
v_call: TRBV5-4
d_call: .
cdr3_aa: CASSLGGIETGNYGYTF
cdr3_nt: TGTGCCAGCAGCTTGGGGGGGATCGAGACGGGTAACTATGGCTACACCTTC

j_call: TRBJ1-6
clone_size: .
v_call: TRBV5-4
d_call: TRBD1
cdr3_aa: CASSQTGGLNSPLHF
cdr3_nt: TGTGCCAGCAGCCAAACAGGGGGCCTGAATTCACCCCTCCACTTT

j_call: TRBJ1-4
clone_size: .
v_call: TRBV7-9
d_call: .
cdr3_aa: CASSLGGRTNEKLFF
cdr3_nt: TGTGCCAGCAGCTTAGGAGGACGGACTAATGAAAAACTGTTTTTT

j_call: TRBJ1-6
clone_size: once
v_call: TRBV6-5
d_call: .
cdr3_aa: CASRRTNSPLHF
cdr3_nt: TGTGCCAGCAGGCGGACTAATTCACCCCTCCACTTT

j_call: TRBJ1-1
clone_size: .
v_call: TRBV6-6
d_call: .
cdr3_aa: CASSYSRRAEAFF
cdr3_nt: TGTGCCAGCAGTTACTCTCGGCGGGCTGAAGCTTTCTTT

j_call: TRBJ1-2
clone_size: .
v_call: TRBV29-1
d_call: .
cdr3_aa: CSVTEGYTF
cdr3_nt: TGCAGCGTGACAGAAGGCTACACCTTC

j_call: TRBJ2-7
clone_size: once
v_call: TRBV3-1/TRBV3-2
d_call: TRBD2
cdr3_aa: CASSQDRWGALRTSGSVYEQYF
cdr3_nt: TGTGCCAGCAGCCAAGATCGTTGGGGGGCTTTAAGGACTAGCGGGAGCGTATACGAGCAGTACTTC

j_call: TRBJ2-3
clone_size: .
v_call: TRBV2
d_call: TRBD2
cdr3_aa: CASSGLAGNEDTQYF
cdr3_nt: TGTGCCAGCAGCGGACTAGCGGGGAATGAAGATACGCAGTATTTT

j_call: TRBJ1-6
clone_size: .
v_call: TRBV6-4
d_call: .
cdr3_aa: CASSSGWSNSPLHF
cdr3_nt: TGTGCCAGCAGCTCCGGGTGGTCCAATTCACCCCTCCACTTT

j_call: TRBJ1-4
clone_size: once
v_call: TRBV5-1
d_call: .
cdr3_aa: CASSPPSGQLEKLFF
cdr3_nt: TGCGCCAGCAGCCCCCCATCGGGACAACTTGAAAAACTGTTTTTT

j_call: TRBJ1-1
clone_size: .
v_call: TRBV11-2
d_call: TRBD1
cdr3_aa: CASSLQGARDTEAFF
cdr3_nt: TGTGCCAGCAGCTTACAGGGGGCGCGAGACACTGAAGCTTTCTTT

j_call: TRBJ2-3
clone_size: .
v_call: TRBV15
d_call: TRBD2
cdr3_aa: CATSRTTGGPSDTQYF
cdr3_nt: TGTGCCACCAGCAGAACGACGGGAGGGCCTTCAGATACGCAGTATTTT

j_call: TRBJ2-7
clone_size: .
v_call: TRBV5-1
d_call: .
cdr3_aa: CASNAGGLGEQYF
cdr3_nt: TGCGCCAGCAATGCCGGTGGGCTCGGCGAGCAGTACTTC

j_call: TRBJ2-1
clone_size: few
v_call: TRBV6-4
d_call: TRBD2
cdr3_aa: CASSEASGNYNEQFF
cdr3_nt: TGTGCCAGCAGTGAGGCTAGCGGCAACTACAATGAGCAGTTCTTC

j_call: TRBJ1-1
clone_size: once
v_call: TRBV2
d_call: .
cdr3_aa: CASSVIAQRYTEAFF
cdr3_nt: TGTGCCAGCAGTGTGATCGCGCAGAGATACACTGAAGCTTTCTTT

j_call: TRBJ1-4
clone_size: .
v_call: TRBV5-3
d_call: TRBD1
cdr3_aa: CARSFGQGEEKLFF
cdr3_nt: TGTGCCAGAAGCTTTGGACAGGGGGAGGAAAAACTGTTTTTT

j_call: TRBJ2-5
clone_size: .
v_call: TRBV9
d_call: .
cdr3_aa: CASSPRSALETQYF
cdr3_nt: TGTGCCAGCAGCCCCCGGTCGGCCCTAGAGACCCAGTACTTC

j_call: TRBJ1-3
clone_size: .
v_call: TRBV5-1
d_call: TRBD1
cdr3_aa: CASSLAGTGLGNTIYF
cdr3_nt: TGCGCCAGCAGCTTGGCGGGGACAGGGCTTGGAAACACCATATATTTT

j_call: TRBJ1-6
clone_size: .
v_call: TRBV5-1
d_call: TRBD1
cdr3_aa: CASRRNHRGRNSPLHF
cdr3_nt: TGCGCCAGCCGTCGAAATCACAGGGGTAGAAATTCACCCCTCCACTTT

j_call: TRBJ2-3
clone_size: .
v_call: TRBV21-1
d_call: .
cdr3_aa: CASSADQEITDTQYF
cdr3_nt: TGTGCCAGCAGCGCAGACCAGGAAATTACAGATACGCAGTATTTT

j_call: TRBJ1-2
clone_size: .
v_call: TRBV7-6
d_call: .
cdr3_aa: CASSSGRGYTF
cdr3_nt: TGTGCCAGCAGCTCCGGGCGTGGCTACACCTTC

j_call: TRBJ2-7
clone_size: .
v_call: TRBV5-5
d_call: .
cdr3_aa: CASSFGRETYEQYF
cdr3_nt: TGTGCCAGCAGCTTCGGACGGGAAACCTACGAGCAGTACTTC